A selection of T cell receptor beta chains follows, all from one sample in a study of patients and donors after allogeneic stem cell transplantation. TCRdb independently ran MiXCR on the RT-PCR reads; one entry per CDR3 protein. Here the sample spans approximately 99,000 distinct CDR3 sequences, 35% being singletons. Sequencing was performed on blood, either unsorted or a sorted T cell fraction (not recorded which). These receptors were collected from a human donor who was either an allogeneic HSCT recipient or a stem cell or donor lymphocyte infusion donor (not recorded which). It is not recorded whose cells these are; they may come from a transplant donor. Both conserved end residues are part of each CDR3. The D gene is left open where the match is weak. Only part of the rows carry a size: once, few, many, or a class if the clone is expanded.

>TRBV4-2|TRBJ2-5|-|-
TGTGCCAGCAGCCAAGGTTTCACTGACCAAGAGACCCAGTACTTC
CASSQGFTDQETQYF
>TRBV7-9|TRBJ1-5|-|few
TGTGCCAGCAGCCCCGGAAACGGGACACCGAGGGGCAATCAGCCCCAGCATTTT
CASSPGNGTPRGNQPQHF
>TRBV20-1|TRBJ2-1|-|-
TGCAGTGCTAGAGATCCTCCTGGCAATGAGCAGTTCTTC
CSARDPPGNEQFF
>TRBV29-1|TRBJ2-1|TRBD2|-
TGCAGCGTTGAGAAAAGCGGGAGAGGGTCCTACAATGAGCAGTTCTTC
CSVEKSGRGSYNEQFF
>TRBV12-3/TRBV12-4|TRBJ1-3|TRBD1|-
TGTGCCAGCAGCCCCCCGGGACAGCGCTCTGGAAACACCATATATTTT
CASSPPGQRSGNTIYF
>TRBV20-1|TRBJ1-1|-|-
TGCAGTGCCAGGGAGTATACGAACACTGAAGCTTTCTTT
CSAREYTNTEAFF
>TRBV6-5|TRBJ2-1|-|-
TGTGCCAGCAGTTACAGGGGACTGTCTCTTTTCTTC
CASSYRGLSLFF
>TRBV4-2|TRBJ2-3|-|-
TGTGCCAGCAGCCAAGCTCTCACAGATACGCAGTATTTT
CASSQALTDTQYF
>TRBV9|TRBJ2-1|TRBD2|-
TGTGCCAGCAGCGACGGGACTAGCGGGACGGTTGAGCAGTTCTTC
CASSDGTSGTVEQFF
>TRBV6-5|TRBJ1-1|TRBD1|-
TGTGCCAGCAGTAAGCGACAGGGGGCTCCTAACACTGAAGCTTTCTTT
CASSKRQGAPNTEAFF
>TRBV18|TRBJ2-7|TRBD1|-
TGTGCCAGCTCACAGCGGACAGGGGACTACGAGCAGTACTTC
CASSQRTGDYEQYF
>TRBV10-2|TRBJ1-1|-|-
TGCGCCAGCAGTGTGAAGGGCCCCACTGAAGCTTTCTTT
CASSVKGPTEAFF
>TRBV12-3/TRBV12-4|TRBJ2-2|TRBD1|few
TGTGCCAGCAAGCTAACAGGGGACGGCGGGGAGCTGTTTTTT
CASKLTGDGGELFF
>TRBV20-1|TRBJ2-7|-|few
TGCAGTGCTAGCGGGAGAAGCTCCTACGAGCAGTACTTC
CSASGRSSYEQYF
>TRBV30|TRBJ1-1|TRBD1|-
TGTGCCTGGAGTCCCATCTTAGGACAGGGTGGAAGCACTGAAGCTTTCTTT
CAWSPILGQGGSTEAFF
>TRBV10-3|TRBJ1-1|-|few
TGTGCCATCAGTGATAAGGTCGGGGACACTGAAGCTTTCTTT
CAISDKVGDTEAFF
>TRBV6-5|TRBJ1-2|-|few
TGTGCCAGCAGAACCGGGACAAGAAGCACGAACTATGGCTACACCTTC
CASRTGTRSTNYGYTF
>TRBV7-2|TRBJ2-1|TRBD2|-
TGTGCCAGCAGCTTAGTTTCTAGCGGGAGCGATGAGCAGTTCTTC
CASSLVSSGSDEQFF
>TRBV12-3/TRBV12-4|TRBJ2-5|-|-
TGTGCCAGCAGTTCCGGGCAGGGAGTAGAGACCCAGTACTTC
CASSSGQGVETQYF
>TRBV7-9|TRBJ1-6|TRBD1|few
TGTGCCAGCAGCAAGAAGGGACAGATTAATTCACCCCTCCACTTT
CASSKKGQINSPLHF
>TRBV5-1|TRBJ1-1|-|-
TGCGCCAGCAGCTTGGATTCACCCTTCCCCACTGAAGCTTTCTTT
CASSLDSPFPTEAFF
>TRBV20-1|TRBJ2-7|TRBD2|-
TGCAGTGCTAGTAGGCTAGCGGTAAACGAGCAGTACTTC
CSASRLAVNEQYF
>TRBV28|TRBJ1-2|-|few
TGTGCCAGCAGTCAACGGGCTACGGATGGCTACACCTTC
CASSQRATDGYTF
>TRBV5-1|TRBJ2-1|TRBD2|-
TGCGCCAGCAGCTTGGCTACTAGCGGGAGAAATGAGCAGTTCTTC
CASSLATSGRNEQFF
>TRBV20-1|TRBJ1-1|TRBD1|-
TGCAGTGCTCCATGGCAGGGGGCGCTTCCGAACACTGAAGCTTTCTTT
CSAPWQGALPNTEAFF
>TRBV12-3/TRBV12-4|TRBJ2-5|TRBD2|-
TGTGCCAGCAGTTTGAGGACTAGCGGGACGAAGACCCAGTACTTC
CASSLRTSGTKTQYF
>TRBV6-6|TRBJ1-6|TRBD1|-
TGTGCCAGCAGTTACCCCCGACAGGGGAATTCACCCCTCCACTTT
CASSYPRQGNSPLHF
>TRBV12-3/TRBV12-4|TRBJ2-3|-|-
TGTGCCAGCAGCTTGGGGTCAGGGGCGGCAGATACGCAGTATTTT
CASSLGSGAADTQYF
>TRBV6-5|TRBJ1-1|-|many
TGTGCCAGCAGGTCTTTAGGGAATACTGAAGCTTTCTTT
CASRSLGNTEAFF
>TRBV12-3/TRBV12-4|TRBJ2-1|-|few
TGTGCCAGCAGTTTATCCAATCTTCCCTACAATGAGCAGTTCTTC
CASSLSNLPYNEQFF
>TRBV20-1|TRBJ1-2|-|few
TGCAGTGCTAGGGTCCGCAGCCCAGCTGGCTATGGCTACACCTTC
CSARVRSPAGYGYTF
>TRBV29-1|TRBJ2-1|-|-
TGCAGCGTTGAGGGGTGGAGCGGGCGCTACAATGAGCAGTTCTTC
CSVEGWSGRYNEQFF
>TRBV15|TRBJ2-5|-|-
TGTGCCACCAGCAGAGTGCGTTTGCTGGAAGAGACCCAGTACTTC
CATSRVRLLEETQYF
>TRBV20-1|TRBJ2-2|-|-
TGCAGTGCTAGAACCATTGGGGAGCTGTTTTTT
CSARTIGELFF
>TRBV7-9|TRBJ2-1|-|-
TGTGCCAGCAGTAGGAGACTCGCCTACAATGAGCAGTTCTTC
CASSRRLAYNEQFF
>TRBV19|TRBJ1-4|-|-
TGTGCCAGTAGTAGCCGCCGAATGAAGGGGGGCATGGAAAAACTGTTTTTT
CASSSRRMKGGMEKLFF
>TRBV5-1|TRBJ1-2|-|-
TGCGCCAGCGGCCCCCGCCAAGGGAACTATGGCTACACCTTC
CASGPRQGNYGYTF
>TRBV5-1|TRBJ2-1|-|few
TGCGCCAGCAGCCAGGGGAATTACGGGGAGCAGTTCTTC
CASSQGNYGEQFF
>TRBV14|TRBJ2-7|-|-
TGTGCCAGCAGCCAAGGTACCGGGAGAGGGTTCTACGAGCAGTACTTC
CASSQGTGRGFYEQYF
>TRBV28|TRBJ1-4|-|-
TGTGCCAGCAGTTCCCCAGGGAGTTTGAAAAAACTGTTTTTT
CASSSPGSLKKLFF
>TRBV10-3|TRBJ2-7|TRBD2|-
TGTGCCATCTGCCAACTAGCGGGAGAGGTCAACGAGCAGTACTTC
CAICQLAGEVNEQYF
>TRBV12-3/TRBV12-4|TRBJ1-6|TRBD1|-
TGTGCCAGCAGTTTCATTTGGGGGACAGCTAGCTCCTATAATTCACCCCTCCACTTT
CASSFIWGTASSYNSPLHF